Below are 30 T cell receptor beta chains sequenced from a single sample in a study of cytomegalovirus exposure and HLA in healthy donors. It was with 60 Vbeta and 13 Jbeta primers that the PCR ran. The repertoire was sequenced with immunoSEQ multiplex PCR; TCRdb's copy has only in-frame clones and lacks some. The sample consists of 200,000 to 300,000 clones, over 70% of them appearing once. Input material: PBMCs. The receptors originated from a woman aged 55-69 years in good health and CMV-seropositive.

This chain joins TRBV30 and TRBJ2-5; 10 bases are a match to TRBD2. Trimming cost V 3 bases and J 3 bases; bases outside gene matches: 4. CDR1 is GTSNPN, CDR2 SVGIG, per germline (reference sequence). The CDR3 has 14 residues. The CDR3 coding sequence is TGTGCCTGGAGACTAGCGGGAACAAAAGAGACCCAGTACTTC. This codes for CAWRLAGTKETQYF.

In its sample, this clone was seen a few times. V is TRBV10-3 and J is TRBJ2-2; 7 bases fit TRBD2. The CDR3 sequence is 15 residues long. Germline CDR1 reads ENHRY; CDR2 reads SYGVKD. V was pared by 8 bases and J by 4 bases, with 10 bases of the junction left unmatched. The CDR3 sequence is CAIQSGLPFTGELFF. CDR3 in DNA: TGTGCCATCCAGTCGGGACTACCCTTCACCGGGGAGCTGTTTTTT.

The chain links TRBV13 to TRBJ2-3, with no clear D. V lost 2 bases and J 6 bases, leaving 6 bases between the germline ends. Germline V lookup: CDR1 PRHDT, CDR2 FYEKMQ (reference sequence). CDR3 length equals 12 residues. The chain's CDR3 is CASSLLSDTQYF. The CDR3 DNA sequence: TGTGCCAGCAGCTTATTATCGGATACGCAGTATTTT.

This clone was counted between two and nine times. The genes are TRBV5-6 and TRBJ1-4, with D tentatively TRBD1 (6 bases). Germline V CDR1 and CDR2: SGHDT, YYEEEE. The CDR3 is 14 amino acids. Trimming removed 2 bases from V and 7 bases from J, with 12 bases in between. DNA of the CDR3: TGTGCCAGCAGCTTCATCCAGGGGAGTGAAAAACTGTTTTTT. Translated, it gives CASSFIQGSEKLFF.

The table lists this clone with a count of one. The chain couples TRBV2 to TRBJ1-1; D is perhaps TRBD1 (6 bases). In germline, CDR1 is SNHLY, CDR2 FYNNEI. CDR3 length: 14 residues. V was cut by 6 bases and J by 7 bases, with 18 bases left in between. CDR3 coding DNA: TGTGCCAGCAGAGCCGACAGGAGAGTAAGTGAAGCTTTCTTT. This sequence encodes CASRADRRVSEAFF.

The rearrangement uses TRBV4-2 and TRBJ1-1; no reliable D call. The V gene lost 0 bases and the J gene lost 6 bases, with 11 bases spanning the gap. CDR3 length: 14 residues. In germline, CDR1 is LGHNA, CDR2 YNFKEQ. CDR3 protein: CASSQEERKPEAFF. Written as DNA, the CDR3 is TGTGCCAGCAGCCAAGAGGAGAGAAAGCCTGAAGCTTTCTTT.

The chain carries TRBV14 and TRBJ2-7; a weak D match, TRBD2 (6 bases). V lost 4 bases to trimming and J lost 3 bases, with 16 bases between them. This CDR3 region has 15 residues. The germline gives CDR1 SGHDN, CDR2 FVKESK. CDR3 region: CASSLRAGTLYEQYF. The DNA of the CDR3 is TGTGCCAGCAGCCTCCGGGCGGGAACCCTCTACGAGCAGTACTTC.

This clone has just one count. The rearrangement links TRBV19 to TRBJ2-6; 7 bases align to TRBD2. The CDR3 sequence is 16 residues long. V trimming: 7 bases; J trimming: 2 bases; junction bases outside the gene matches: 8. The germline CDR1 and CDR2 sequences are LNHDA and SQIVND (reference sequence). CDR3 DNA: TGTGCCAGTATGGGGGGGAATCACACTGGGGCCAACGTCCTGACTTTC. It translates to CASMGGNHTGANVLTF.

The gene calls are TRBV5-1 and TRBJ1-2, with D possibly matching TRBD1 (5 bases). The CDR3 runs to 14 residues. V gave up 0 bases and J gave up 2 bases, with 8 bases separating them. Germline CDR1 is SGHRS and CDR2 is YFSETQ. Written as DNA, the CDR3 is TGCGCCAGCAGCTTGGGGACATCGAACTATGGCTACACCTTC. Its protein product is CASSLGTSNYGYTF.

Worth noting for this clone: Germline and junction disagree at one end, which may indicate a read error. The gene calls are TRBV28 and TRBJ2-2; D may be TRBD2 (5 bases). CDR3 length equals 13 residues. The germline CDR1 and CDR2 sequences are MDHEN and SYDVKM. CDR3 DNA: TGTGCCAGCAGTCCCAGCGGCACCAGGGAGCTGTTTTTT. Translating gives CASSPSGTRELFF.

The V call is TRBV6-5, the J call TRBJ2-7; 11 nucleotides align to TRBD2. The CDR3 has 14 residues. V shed 6 bases and J 2 bases; nucleotides not matched to a gene: 3. Germline CDR1 and CDR2: MNHEY and SVGAGI. This CDR3 reads CASRLAGGPYEQYF. The CDR3 DNA follows: TGTGCCAGCAGGCTAGCGGGAGGCCCCTACGAGCAGTACTTC.

The CDR3: CASSILAGNTGELFF. The DNA of the CDR3 is TGTGCCAGTAGTATTCTAGCGGGGAACACCGGGGAGCTGTTTTTT. V usage is TRBV19 and J usage is TRBJ2-2, with 8 bases that match TRBD2. The CDR3 is made up of 15 amino acids. V was clipped by 3 bases and J by 1 base; unmatched bases: 1. The germline gives CDR1 LNHDA, CDR2 SQIVND (reference sequence).

The V and J genes are TRBV4-1 and TRBJ2-1; 12 bases map to TRBD2. This CDR3 comprises 18 residues. V lost 8 bases to trimming and J lost 3 bases; unmatched junction nucleotides: 14. Germline-derived CDR1 and CDR2 are MGHRA and YSYEKL. CDR3 nucleotides: TGCGCCAGCGGAATTGGGCTAGCGGGAGGGCCCTTCTACAATGAGCAGTTCTTC. Its translation: CASGIGLAGGPFYNEQFF.

The genes are TRBV11-2 and TRBJ2-2, with D possibly TRBD2 on 6 matching bases. The CDR3 is 16 residues long. The V end lost 1 base, the J end lost 1 base, and 10 bases lay between the germline ends. Germline CDR1 is SGHAT and CDR2 is FQNNGV. The chain's CDR3 is CASSLVGRGNTGELFF. In DNA form, the CDR3 reads TGTGCCAGCAGCTTAGTGGGGCGGGGGAACACCGGGGAGCTGTTTTTT.

The chain couples TRBV18 to TRBJ2-1; 9 bases map to TRBD1. There are 13 residues in the CDR3. V lost 8 bases to trimming and J lost 8 bases; unmatched junction nucleotides: 7. Germline assignment: CDR1 KGHSH and CDR2 LQKENI. The CDR3 DNA reads as TGTGCCAGCACCCGGGACAGGGTGGATGAGCAGTTCTTC. It translates to CASTRDRVDEQFF.

The CDR3 region has the DNA TGCGCCAGCAGCCAAGATCGGGTAGCGCAGTTCTTC. This sequence encodes CASSQDRVAQFF. The gene calls are TRBV4-1 and TRBJ2-1; D is ambiguous. The germline V and J ends were trimmed by 0 bases and 12 bases, with 9 bases remaining between them. This CDR3 contains 12 residues. Germline CDR1 and CDR2: MGHRA and YSYEKL.

The J gene is TRBJ2-1, the V gene TRBV6-5, with 7 bases fitting TRBD1. Germline loops: CDR1 MNHEY, CDR2 SVGAGI. The V and J ends lost 6 bases and 3 bases, in that order; junction bases with no gene match: 5. This CDR3 spans 14 amino acids. The CDR3 reads CASSRQGYYNEQFF. CDR3 DNA: TGTGCCAGCAGCCGACAGGGATACTACAATGAGCAGTTCTTC.

This chain connects TRBV2 to TRBJ2-3; D might be TRBD1 (6 bases). The CDR3 contains 13 residues. Germline V gene data show CDR1 as SNHLY and CDR2 as FYNNEI. V was shortened by 6 bases and J by 4 bases, with 11 bases between the two germline ends. CDR3 DNA sequence: TGTGCCAGCAGGCCGGGACAACCAGATACGCAGTATTTT. Encoded protein: CASRPGQPDTQYF.

V usage is TRBV9 and J usage is TRBJ2-5; TRBD1 matches at 8 bases. The germline CDR1 and CDR2 sequences are SGDLS and YYNGEE. After removal of 4 bases from V and 5 bases from J, the junction contained 7 bases not matched to a gene. There are 14 residues in the CDR3. The CDR3 protein is CASSPRTGWETQYF. In DNA, the CDR3 is TGTGCCAGCAGCCCGCGGACAGGGTGGGAGACCCAGTACTTC.

This clone is a singleton in its sample. The chain links TRBV7-9 to TRBJ2-5, with D hard to call. This CDR3 spans 14 amino acids. Trimming shortened V by 5 bases and J by 5 bases, and 15 bases separated the two germline ends. Germline CDR1 SEHNR, CDR2 FQNEAQ (reference sequence). The CDR3, as DNA: TGTGCCAGCAGCCCCCGGAGAGTATGGGAGACCCAGTACTTC. Residues: CASSPRRVWETQYF.

This clone was seen only a few times. The genes are TRBV13 and TRBJ1-2; no clear D gene. Trimming took 0 bases from V and 4 from J, leaving 9 bases between them. This CDR3 is built from 14 residues. CDR1 is PRHDT and CDR2 is FYEKMQ in the germline V gene (reference sequence). This CDR3 reads CASSLGLEGYGYTF. The CDR3 DNA reads TGTGCCAGCAGCTTAGGCCTCGAGGGCTATGGCTACACCTTC. The complete variable domain, with remaining parts taken from reference TRBV13 and TRBJ1-2, reads AAGVIQSPRHLIKEKRETATLKCYPIPRHDTVYWYQQGPGQDPQFLISFYEKMQSDKGSIPDRFSAQQFSDYHSELNMSSLELGDSALYFCASSLGLEGYGYTFGSGTRLTVV.

The rearrangement joins TRBV18 to TRBJ1-5; 7 bases align to TRBD1. With V trimmed by 2 bases and J by 3 bases, 1 base remained unmatched. CDR1 is KGHSH, CDR2 LQKENI, per germline. The CDR3 extends over 14 amino acids. The CDR3 nucleotides are TGTGCCAGCTCACCAGGACAGGTCAATCAGCCCCAGCATTTT. This sequence encodes CASSPGQVNQPQHF.

The chain's CDR3 is CASSLPSGGYEQYF. The CDR3 DNA follows: TGCGCCAGCAGCCTCCCGTCGGGGGGGTACGAGCAGTACTTC. The V and J genes are TRBV4-1 and TRBJ2-7; TRBD2 matches at 8 bases. V trimming: 4 bases; J trimming: 4 bases; junction bases outside the gene matches: 6. The CDR3 length is 14 residues. The germline V gene has CDR1 MGHRA and CDR2 YSYEKL.

The chain carries TRBV5-1 and TRBJ1-4; 7 positions agree with TRBD1. The germline V gene has CDR1 SGHRS and CDR2 YFSETQ. This CDR3 region has 12 residues. J gave up 12 bases and V 0 bases, and 2 bases lay outside the gene matches. The CDR3 reads CASSLAGTELFF. The CDR3 DNA is TGCGCCAGCAGCTTGGCCGGGACAGAACTGTTTTTT.

The chain is built from TRBV11-3 and TRBJ2-2, with 8 positions matching TRBD2. V lost 5 bases, J lost 4 bases, and 9 bases stayed unmatched. CDR1 is SGHNT, CDR2 YENEEA, per germline. This CDR3 is built from 16 residues. The CDR3 DNA reads as TGTGCCAGCAGCCGGAGCGGGAGTCTTGTCACCGGGGAGCTGTTTTTT. This sequence encodes CASSRSGSLVTGELFF. Drawing the rest from reference TRBV11-3 and TRBJ2-2, the complete variable domain is EAGVVQSPRYKIIEKKQPVAFWCNPISGHNTLYWYLQNLGQGPELLIRYENEEAVDDSQLPKDRFSAERLKGVDSTLKIQPAELGDSAVYLCASSRSGSLVTGELFFGEGSRLTVL.

The chain combines TRBV19 with TRBJ1-1, with 8 bases that match TRBD1. The germline CDR1 and CDR2 sequences are LNHDA and SQIVND (reference sequence). This CDR3 is 16 amino acids long. Losses at the gene ends were 6 bases for V and 1 base for J; bases not matched to a gene: 10. This CDR3 is CASRPSTGAGNTEAFF. CDR3 bases: TGTGCCAGTAGACCCTCGACAGGGGCTGGGAACACTGAAGCTTTCTTT.

This chain uses TRBV6-5 with TRBJ1-1; possible D gene TRBD1, 6 bases. The CDR3 length is 13 residues. V was trimmed by 4 bases and J by 1 base, leaving 7 bases between them. The germline CDR1 and CDR2 sequences are MNHEY and SVGAGI. In nucleotides, the CDR3 is TGTGCCAGCAGTTGGACAGCGAACACTGAAGCTTTCTTT. Encoded protein: CASSWTANTEAFF.

The V gene is TRBV7-9, the J gene TRBJ2-5; 12 bases map to TRBD2. Matching the DNA end better, TRBJ2-7 makes the J call doubtful. The germline CDR1 and CDR2 sequences are SEHNR and FQNEAQ (reference sequence). The CDR3 contains 16 residues. As DNA, the CDR3 is TGTGCCAGCAGCCCCCTGCGGACTAGCGGGATTCGCGAGCAGTACTTC. Amino acid sequence: CASSPLRTSGIREQYF.

The chain uses TRBV18 and TRBJ1-2; TRBD1 matches 7 bases. This CDR3 comprises 14 residues. J gave up 4 bases and V 2 bases, and 4 bases lay outside the gene matches. Germline assignment: CDR1 KGHSH and CDR2 LQKENI. CDR3: CASSPRGDSYGYTF. CDR3 coding DNA: TGTGCCAGCTCACCAAGGGGGGACAGCTATGGCTACACCTTC.

The V call is TRBV5-4, the J call TRBJ1-2; the D is unclear. The length of the CDR3 is 14 residues. From germline, CDR1 is SGHNT and CDR2 YYREEE (reference sequence). Trimming took 0 bases from V and 5 from J, leaving 11 bases between them. This CDR3 reads CASSLARTRYGYTF. DNA of the CDR3: TGTGCCAGCAGCTTGGCGAGGACTCGTTATGGCTACACCTTC.